These T cell receptor beta chains were read from a single sample in a study of blood T cell repertoires in COVID-19. Using immunoSEQ multiplex PCR, the repertoire was profiled, and TCRdb retains in-frame clones only, with some absent. Of 140,000 to 150,000 clones in the sample, around nine tenths were seen once. The sequenced sample was peripheral blood. Every receptor here comes from a man in his 60s with active or convalescent COVID-19. The CDR3 runs from the conserved cysteine through the conserved F or W. Each record gives: V gene, clone size, D gene, J gene, CDR3 DNA, CDR3 protein. D genes are given only for firm matches. The size field is filled for only some rows; it gives once, few, many or a size class.

v_gene: TRBV7-2; abundance: -; d_gene: TRBD1; j_gene: TRBJ1-6; CDR3nt: TGTGCCAGCAGCTGGGACAGGGATTCACCCCTCCACTTT; CDR3aa: CASSWDRDSPLHF
v_gene: TRBV24-1; abundance: -; d_gene: -; j_gene: TRBJ1-5; CDR3nt: TGTGCCACTAGCGGACAAGGAAATCAGCCCCAGCATTTT; CDR3aa: CATSGQGNQPQHF
v_gene: TRBV18; abundance: -; d_gene: -; j_gene: TRBJ1-2; CDR3nt: TGTGCCAGCTCAGAGGGCACTAACTATGGCTACACCTTC; CDR3aa: CASSEGTNYGYTF
v_gene: TRBV3-1/TRBV3-2; abundance: -; d_gene: -; j_gene: TRBJ2-3; CDR3nt: TGTGCCAGCAGCCAGGCCGGGACAGATACGCAGTATTTT; CDR3aa: CASSQAGTDTQYF
v_gene: TRBV27; abundance: -; d_gene: TRBD1; j_gene: TRBJ2-7; CDR3nt: TGTGCCAGCAGTTTGGGGGACAGCACCTACGAGCAGTACTTC; CDR3aa: CASSLGDSTYEQYF
v_gene: TRBV7-9; abundance: once; d_gene: -; j_gene: TRBJ2-5; CDR3nt: TGTGCCAGCAGCACCCCTAGCGAAGAGACCCAGTACTTC; CDR3aa: CASSTPSEETQYF
v_gene: TRBV6-2/TRBV6-3; abundance: -; d_gene: TRBD2; j_gene: TRBJ2-3; CDR3nt: TGTGCCAGCAGTTACGGGACTAGCGAATTAACAGATACGCAGTATTTT; CDR3aa: CASSYGTSELTDTQYF
v_gene: TRBV19; abundance: few; d_gene: TRBD2; j_gene: TRBJ2-1; CDR3nt: TGTGCCAGTAGTGTCCAGACCGGGACTAGCCTTAGGAATGAGCAGTTCTTC; CDR3aa: CASSVQTGTSLRNEQFF
v_gene: TRBV6-4; abundance: -; d_gene: TRBD1; j_gene: TRBJ1-4; CDR3nt: TGTGCCAGCAGTTACGAACCGGGACAGAAACTGTTTTTT; CDR3aa: CASSYEPGQKLFF
v_gene: TRBV19; abundance: -; d_gene: -; j_gene: TRBJ2-1; CDR3nt: TGTGCCAGTAGCAATAGCGGAAGGGTGAGTGAGCAGTTCTTC; CDR3aa: CASSNSGRVSEQFF
v_gene: TRBV14; abundance: -; d_gene: -; j_gene: TRBJ1-1; CDR3nt: TGTGCCAGCAGCCAGGCCGGGACTGCCCTGCGTGTAGCTTTCTTT; CDR3aa: CASSQAGTALRVAFF
v_gene: TRBV6-2/TRBV6-3; abundance: -; d_gene: -; j_gene: TRBJ2-3; CDR3nt: TGTGCCAGCAGTTACGCAGGGCCAGATACGCAGTATTTT; CDR3aa: CASSYAGPDTQYF
v_gene: TRBV19; abundance: -; d_gene: TRBD1; j_gene: TRBJ2-7; CDR3nt: TGTGCCAGTAGTGTCGGACAGGGGGCCTACGAGCAGTACTTC; CDR3aa: CASSVGQGAYEQYF
v_gene: TRBV6-6; abundance: -; d_gene: -; j_gene: TRBJ2-7; CDR3nt: TGTGCCAGCAGCACAAGCTCCTACGAGCAGTACTTC; CDR3aa: CASSTSSYEQYF
v_gene: TRBV9; abundance: -; d_gene: -; j_gene: TRBJ1-3; CDR3nt: TGTGCCAGCAGCGTCTCACTTGCCGGGGATGGAAACACCATATATTTT; CDR3aa: CASSVSLAGDGNTIYF
v_gene: TRBV30; abundance: -; d_gene: TRBD1; j_gene: TRBJ1-4; CDR3nt: TGTGCCTGGATTGCCAAGGCCGGGACAGCTTATGAAAAACTGTTTTTT; CDR3aa: CAWIAKAGTAYEKLFF
v_gene: TRBV7-9; abundance: -; d_gene: -; j_gene: TRBJ1-4; CDR3nt: TGTGCCAGCAGCTGGACATTTAATGAAAAACTGTTTTTT; CDR3aa: CASSWTFNEKLFF
v_gene: TRBV21-1; abundance: -; d_gene: -; j_gene: TRBJ1-2; CDR3nt: TGTGCCAGCAGCACCCGACAGGGGAAAGGCTATGGCTACACCTTC; CDR3aa: CASSTRQGKGYGYTF
v_gene: TRBV28; abundance: -; d_gene: -; j_gene: TRBJ1-1; CDR3nt: TGTGCCAGCAGCCCCCCGGGGAGCACTGAAGCTTTCTTT; CDR3aa: CASSPPGSTEAFF
v_gene: TRBV2; abundance: -; d_gene: TRBD2; j_gene: TRBJ2-2; CDR3nt: TGTGCCAGCACGGCTAGCGGGAGTTCCGGGGAGCTGTTTTTT; CDR3aa: CASTASGSSGELFF
v_gene: TRBV4-1; abundance: -; d_gene: -; j_gene: TRBJ2-3; CDR3nt: TGCGCCAGCAGCCAAGAGAGCGTAGCAGCAGATACGCAGTATTTT; CDR3aa: CASSQESVAADTQYF
v_gene: TRBV28; abundance: -; d_gene: TRBD1; j_gene: TRBJ2-3; CDR3nt: TGTGCCAGCAGTTCGGGACAGGGGACAGATACGCAGTATTTT; CDR3aa: CASSSGQGTDTQYF
v_gene: TRBV20-1; abundance: -; d_gene: -; j_gene: TRBJ2-7; CDR3nt: TGCAGTGCTAGCCTACAAAGGGGGCAGTACTTC; CDR3aa: CSASLQRGQYF
v_gene: TRBV5-6; abundance: -; d_gene: TRBD2; j_gene: TRBJ2-3; CDR3nt: TGTGCCAGCAGCTTGATCCTAGCGGGGGAGAATCCTAGCACAGATACGCAGTATTTT; CDR3aa: CASSLILAGENPSTDTQYF
v_gene: TRBV4-3; abundance: once; d_gene: -; j_gene: TRBJ1-5; CDR3nt: TGCGCCAGCAGCCAAGATTACCCGGGGAGAGGCCAGCCCCAGCATTTT; CDR3aa: CASSQDYPGRGQPQHF
v_gene: TRBV15; abundance: few; d_gene: TRBD1; j_gene: TRBJ2-7; CDR3nt: TGTGCCACCAGCCGGAGCGGGACAGGGGTCCACGAGCAGTACTTC; CDR3aa: CATSRSGTGVHEQYF
v_gene: TRBV18; abundance: -; d_gene: -; j_gene: TRBJ1-2; CDR3nt: TGTGCCAGCTCACCAGGGCAGGATGGTGGCTACACCTTC; CDR3aa: CASSPGQDGGYTF
v_gene: TRBV10-3; abundance: -; d_gene: -; j_gene: TRBJ1-5; CDR3nt: TGTGCCATCAGTGAAGTTGAGGATAGCAATCAGCCCCAGCATTTT; CDR3aa: CAISEVEDSNQPQHF
v_gene: TRBV24-1; abundance: -; d_gene: -; j_gene: TRBJ1-2; CDR3nt: TGTGCCACCAGTGATCTTAAGGGGGAAGGCTACACCTTC; CDR3aa: CATSDLKGEGYTF
v_gene: TRBV7-2; abundance: -; d_gene: -; j_gene: TRBJ2-2; CDR3nt: TGTGCCAGCAGCTTCGGCAGGGCCCGCGGCGGGGAGCTGTTTTTT; CDR3aa: CASSFGRARGGELFF
v_gene: TRBV5-1; abundance: -; d_gene: -; j_gene: TRBJ1-5; CDR3nt: TGCGCCAGCAGCTTGGTGTCAGGGAATCAGCCCCAGCATTTT; CDR3aa: CASSLVSGNQPQHF
v_gene: TRBV7-9; abundance: -; d_gene: TRBD1; j_gene: TRBJ1-2; CDR3nt: TGTGCCAGCATTATCACCGGGACAGGCCAGACGAGCTATGGCTACACCTTC; CDR3aa: CASIITGTGQTSYGYTF
v_gene: TRBV7-3; abundance: -; d_gene: TRBD2; j_gene: TRBJ2-7; CDR3nt: TGTGCCAGCAGCTTAGCGGGGGGGCCCTACGAGCAGTACTTC; CDR3aa: CASSLAGGPYEQYF
v_gene: TRBV28; abundance: -; d_gene: -; j_gene: TRBJ1-1; CDR3nt: TGCCCTCAAGGGGGAGGGGACACTGAAGCTTTCTTT; CDR3aa: CPQGGGDTEAFF
v_gene: TRBV28; abundance: -; d_gene: TRBD1; j_gene: TRBJ1-1; CDR3nt: TGTGCCAGCACCAGACAGGGCTGGCAAGCTTTCTTT; CDR3aa: CASTRQGWQAFF
v_gene: TRBV12-3/TRBV12-4; abundance: -; d_gene: TRBD1; j_gene: TRBJ1-3; CDR3nt: TGTGCCAGCAGTCGGGACAGGGCAGTCATCGATTTT; CDR3aa: CASSRDRAVIDF